These T cell receptor beta chains were read from a single sample in a study of T cells in Graves' hyperthyroidism and ophthalmopathy. A single record per CDR3 protein comes from TCRdb applying MiXCR to the multiplex PCR reads. The sample lists over 650,000 distinct CDR3 sequences, roughly 46% occurring once. Sequencing input: peripheral blood or thyroid tissue (not recorded which). The receptor source for this set is an adult man with Graves' disease, either hyperthyroidism or ophthalmopathy (not recorded which). CDR3s include the opening cysteine and the closing phenylalanine or tryptophan. The D gene is left open where the match is weak. The size of a clone is reported for some rows only, either as once, few or many, or as a class for expanded clones.

clone size: once
J gene: TRBJ1-4
D gene: -
V gene: TRBV5-8
CDR3 protein: CASSGRQGTEKLFF
CDR3 DNA: TGCGCCAGCAGTGGACGTCAGGGAACTGAAAAACTGTTTTTT

clone size: -
J gene: TRBJ1-1
D gene: -
V gene: TRBV7-9
CDR3 protein: CASSLWTVITVAFF
CDR3 DNA: TGTGCCAGCAGCTTATGGACCGTGATCACTGTGGCTTTCTTT

clone size: -
J gene: TRBJ2-7
D gene: TRBD1
V gene: TRBV29-1
CDR3 protein: CSVTHRGEQYF
CDR3 DNA: TGCAGCGTGACTCACAGGGGGGAGCAGTACTTC

clone size: few
J gene: TRBJ1-1
D gene: -
V gene: TRBV9
CDR3 protein: CASSVGRASEAFF
CDR3 DNA: TGTGCCAGCAGCGTAGGGAGAGCCTCTGAAGCTTTCTTT

clone size: few
J gene: TRBJ1-1
D gene: -
V gene: TRBV10-3
CDR3 protein: CASSPHRRRDTEAFF
CDR3 DNA: TGTGCCAGCAGTCCACACCGACGGCGGGACACTGAAGCTTTCTTT

clone size: few
J gene: TRBJ1-1
D gene: TRBD1
V gene: TRBV5-8
CDR3 protein: CASSWDREDTEAFF
CDR3 DNA: TGTGCCAGCAGCTGGGACAGGGAGGACACTGAAGCTTTCTTT

clone size: few
J gene: TRBJ1-4
D gene: TRBD1
V gene: TRBV19
CDR3 protein: CASSIGTGINEKLFF
CDR3 DNA: TGTGCCAGTAGTATAGGGACAGGGATCAATGAAAAACTGTTTTTT

clone size: few
J gene: TRBJ1-2
D gene: TRBD1
V gene: TRBV10-3
CDR3 protein: CAISGRFGQDYGYTF
CDR3 DNA: TGTGCCATCAGTGGGAGGTTTGGACAGGACTATGGCTACACCTTC

clone size: -
J gene: TRBJ1-6
D gene: TRBD1
V gene: TRBV2
CDR3 protein: CASSERTGGNSPLHF
CDR3 DNA: TGTGCCAGCAGTGAACGGACAGGGGGAAATTCACCCCTCCACTTT

clone size: -
J gene: TRBJ1-5
D gene: -
V gene: TRBV2
CDR3 protein: CASSGGGLSNQPQHF
CDR3 DNA: TGTGCCAGCAGTGGGGGAGGGCTTAGCAATCAGCCCCAGCATTTT

clone size: many
J gene: TRBJ2-6
D gene: -
V gene: TRBV5-1
CDR3 protein: CASSLGASGANVLTF
CDR3 DNA: TGTGCCAGCAGCTTAGGCGCCTCTGGGGCCAACGTCCTGACTTTC

clone size: -
J gene: TRBJ2-7
D gene: -
V gene: TRBV7-3
CDR3 protein: CASSLSLVAEQYF
CDR3 DNA: TGTGCCAGCAGCTTGAGTCTCGTTGCCGAGCAGTACTTC